The T cell receptor (beta chain) under discussion was sequenced for a study of T cell responses to AZD1222 COVID-19 vaccine. The CDR3 has 14 amino acids. Trimming took 0 bases from V and 5 from J; bases not matched to a gene: 2. CDR1 SGHDT and CDR2 YYEEEE come from the germline V gene. Remarks on this clone: Its antigen is not identified.

Produced via immunoSEQ multiplex PCR; TCRdb's table is partial and in-frame only. The sample comprises about 140,000 clones, about 91% of which are singletons, and around 2.3% rests with the top ten. Regarding the study as a whole: Dominant at 160-218 and 743-854, vaccine-associated CD4 TCRs also spanned spike. Reports say nearly half of spike-specific TCRs go after unmutated variant regions.

The receptor comes from an adult in good health. This specimen consisted of peripheral blood, obtained on day 0 of AZD1222 vaccination. The gene calls are TRBV5-6 and TRBJ1-2, with TRBD1 matching over 9 bases. In DNA, the CDR3 is TGTGCCAGCAGCTTGGATGGACAGGGGTATGGCTACACCTTC. It encodes CASSLDGQGYGYTF.